The present TCR beta chain was sequenced within a study of T cells in Graves' hyperthyroidism and ophthalmopathy. This clonotype was detected ten times or more. Germline V gene lookup returns CDR1 MDHEN and CDR2 SYDVKM. The CDR3 totals 16 residues. Losses at the gene ends were 3 bases for V and 3 bases for J; bases not matched to a gene: 7. The CDR3 regions of TCR beta were amplified from RNA transcripts. The HTBI primer set was used in a first-round RT-PCR of the TCR CDR3. TCRdb itself ran the multiplex PCR reads through MiXCR, one entry per CDR3 protein. The sample includes 600,000 to 900,000 distinct CDR3 sequences, about 17% of them seen just once.

V is TRBV28 and J is TRBJ2-3; the match to TRBD1 covers 9 bases. This receptor was taken from a man aged 18-30 years with Graves' hyperthyroidism. Sequencing was carried out using blood. CDR3 DNA sequence: TGTGCCAGCAGTTTCTGGGGACAGGGATATACAGATACGCAGTATTTT. As protein: CASSFWGQGYTDTQYF.